The entry below gives a single T cell receptor beta chain sequence along with its context. A J-beta primer mix and a sample-barcoded 5' primer were used in a second PCR of about 7 to 12 cycles. One entry per CDR3 protein, called by TCRdb with MiXCR from the 5' RACE reads. Among hundreds of thousands of distinct CDR3 sequences listed, 46% were seen once. The data originate from a study of blood T cells in healthy people across ages. The CDR3 is made up of 15 amino acids. In germline, CDR1 is DFQATT, CDR2 SNEGSKA (reference sequence). Trimming left V 0 bases short and J 2 bases short, with 13 bases between.

The V and J genes are TRBV20-1 and TRBJ2-5; D gene unclear. The receptor was derived from a man at least 80 years old in good health. The material sequenced was blood. Here the CDR3 reads CSARDLTEPQETQYF. The CDR3, as DNA: TGCAGTGCTAGAGATCTTACAGAGCCTCAAGAGACCCAGTACTTC.